This is a list of T cell receptor beta chains from one sample in a study of blood T cell repertoires in COVID-19. The table came from immunoSEQ multiplex PCR; TCRdb's copy has only in-frame clones and leaves some out. The data show 300,000 or so clones, around 87% seen once. Sequencing was done on a sample of peripheral blood. These receptor sequences come from a man aged 70-80 years with acute or convalescent COVID-19. Both conserved end residues are part of each CDR3. Fields, in order: J gene, clone size, D gene, V gene, CDR3 DNA, CDR3 protein. The D gene is left open where the match is weak. Rows may omit the clone size; those that give it use once, few, many or a size class.

>TRBJ2-2|NA|TRBD1|TRBV10-3
TGTGCCATCAGTGTAACAGGGGAAGGGACCGGGGAGCTGTTTTTT
CAISVTGEGTGELFF
>TRBJ2-6|NA|TRBD1|TRBV7-9
TGTGCCAGCAGCATCGGACAGGGGGGGTCTGGGGCCAACGTCCTGACTTTC
CASSIGQGGSGANVLTF
>TRBJ2-3|NA|TRBD2|TRBV5-1
TGCGCCAGCAGCTACACTAGCGGGAGAGGGGGCTTCACAGATACGCAGTATTTT
CASSYTSGRGGFTDTQYF
>TRBJ1-2|NA|TRBD1|TRBV6-2/TRBV6-3
TGTGCCAGCAGCCGGGGACAGGCCGGCGGCTACACCTTC
CASSRGQAGGYTF
>TRBJ1-6|few|NA|TRBV7-9
TGTGCCAGCAGCTTAGGTATGGCGGGGGCCCGCCTCCACTTT
CASSLGMAGARLHF
>TRBJ2-7|NA|NA|TRBV4-3
TGCGCCAGCAGCAGCGATCTCTCCTACGAGCAGTACTTC
CASSSDLSYEQYF
>TRBJ2-5|once|NA|TRBV15
TGTGCCACCAGCATCGGGTCTGGCAAAGAGACCCAGTACTTC
CATSIGSGKETQYF
>TRBJ2-3|NA|NA|TRBV9
TGTGCCAGCAGCCCCAGGGGGGCGGCTAGCACAGATACGCAGTATTTT
CASSPRGAASTDTQYF
>TRBJ1-5|NA|TRBD1|TRBV6-2/TRBV6-3
TGTGCCAGCAGCCATGGACAGGGGGGGAATCAGCCCCAGCATTTT
CASSHGQGGNQPQHF
>TRBJ2-5|NA|NA|TRBV12-3/TRBV12-4
TGTGCCAGCAGCGCAGGGGGGGAGACCCAGTACTTC
CASSAGGETQYF
>TRBJ2-1|NA|TRBD2|TRBV7-9
TGTGCCAGCATAGGGACTAGCGGGAGGGGGAATGAGCAGTTCTTC
CASIGTSGRGNEQFF
>TRBJ2-1|once|TRBD1|TRBV4-3
TGCGCCAGCAGGGACAGGGTATCGCATAATGAGCAGTTCTTC
CASRDRVSHNEQFF
>TRBJ1-5|NA|TRBD1|TRBV29-1
TGCAGCGTCGGGGGGACAGGGGATCAGCCCCAGCATTTT
CSVGGTGDQPQHF
>TRBJ2-3|NA|TRBD1|TRBV15
TGTGCCACCAGCAGAGATGGGGGACAGGGGGCTTCCACAGATACGCAGTATTTT
CATSRDGGQGASTDTQYF
>TRBJ1-1|few|NA|TRBV30
TGTGCCTCCACTCCGGGGTTAACTGAAGCTTTCTTT
CASTPGLTEAFF
>TRBJ1-6|NA|TRBD1|TRBV6-6
TGTGCCAGCAGTCGAGGGGACAGGGGGTTCAATAATTCACCCCTCCACTTT
CASSRGDRGFNNSPLHF
>TRBJ1-1|NA|NA|TRBV6-6
TGTGCCAGCAGTCTCCTTATGGAGAAGGCGACGAACACTGAAGCTTTCTTT
CASSLLMEKATNTEAFF
>TRBJ2-1|NA|TRBD1|TRBV9
TGTGCCAGCAGTGCCGGGACAGTATACAATGAGCAGTTCTTC
CASSAGTVYNEQFF
>TRBJ2-3|NA|NA|TRBV10-3
TGTGCCATCAGTGAGACTACCAGCACAGATACGCAGTATTTT
CAISETTSTDTQYF
>TRBJ1-1|NA|NA|TRBV5-1
TGCGCCAGCAGCGCCACGGACTCATTAGGCAACACTGAAGCTTTCTTT
CASSATDSLGNTEAFF
>TRBJ1-2|NA|NA|TRBV28
TGTGCCAGCCTACAGGGAGGGCACTATGGCTACACCTTC
CASLQGGHYGYTF
>TRBJ1-4|NA|NA|TRBV18
TGTGCCAGCTCAGTACAGGGTGCTAATGAAAAACTGTTTTTT
CASSVQGANEKLFF
>TRBJ2-3|NA|NA|TRBV27
TGTGCCAGCAGTGTACCGGGACACGGCACAGATACGCAGTATTTT
CASSVPGHGTDTQYF
>TRBJ2-2|once|TRBD1|TRBV5-6
TGTGCCAGCAGCCGGGACAGGACTTTCACCGGGGAGCTGTTTTTT
CASSRDRTFTGELFF
>TRBJ2-2|NA|NA|TRBV19
TGTGCCAGTAGTATAGACCCAGGGAACACCGGGGAGCTGTTTTTT
CASSIDPGNTGELFF
>TRBJ1-4|NA|TRBD1|TRBV3-1/TRBV3-2
TGTGCCAGCGGGGACAGGGGGCTAGTGGAAAAACTGTTTTTT
CASGDRGLVEKLFF
>TRBJ2-1|NA|NA|TRBV28
TGTGCCAGTAAGCGGGCCACCTACAATGAGCAGTTCTTC
CASKRATYNEQFF
>TRBJ1-4|NA|NA|TRBV4-1
TGCGCCAGCAGCCAAGATGGGGGGGCTAATGAAAAACTGTTTTTT
CASSQDGGANEKLFF
>TRBJ1-2|NA|NA|TRBV24-1
TGTGCCACCAGTGACCCCCGCGGGGGGCGTGATTCTAACTATGGCTACACCTTC
CATSDPRGGRDSNYGYTF
>TRBJ2-5|NA|TRBD1|TRBV10-1
TGCGCCAGCAGCCCCGACAGGGCGGCGACCCAGTACTTC
CASSPDRAATQYF